This T cell receptor beta chain derives from a study of T cell responses to AZD1222 COVID-19 vaccine. Regarding the study as a whole: Repertoire collection took place solely once the T cell response had peaked. Females outnumbered males among donors, who were mostly white British; clonal diversity was possibly underestimated. Unmutated variant regions reportedly attract nearly half of all spike-specific TCRs. The study found vaccine-associated CD4 TCRs spanning spike, dominant at 160-218 and 743-854.

TCRdb's table, derived via immunoSEQ multiplex PCR, lists solely in-frame clones and lacks some. The data show around 140,000 clones, about 90% seen once. The V and J ends lost 1 base and 0 bases, in that order; junction bases with no gene match: 8. Germline V gene sequence: CDR1 LGHNA, CDR2 YSLEER. CDR3 length: 19 residues. On this clone itself: Its antigen remains unknown.

This sequence originates from an adult who received the MenACWY meningococcal vaccine as a control. Sequenced here: peripheral blood, sampled 28 days after the second dose of the MenACWY control vaccine. The chain is built from TRBV4-3 and TRBJ2-3; TRBD2 matches at 12 bases. Here the CDR3 reads CASSQVLAGGLTSTDTQYF. The CDR3 DNA reads TGCGCCAGCAGCCAAGTACTAGCGGGGGGATTAACTAGCACAGATACGCAGTATTTT.